The present T cell receptor (beta chain) was sequenced within a study of T cell responses to AZD1222 COVID-19 vaccine (dated by TCRdb to 2020 to 2023). With respect to the entire study: A total of approximately 230 trial participants underwent TCR sequencing, of whom 200 to 220 received two doses of AZD1222 and some 26 received two doses of the MenACWY control vaccine. Trial participants were enrolled by age into 18-55, 56-69 and 70-plus year subgroups, with roughly 150, 30 and 60 TCR-sequenced participants respectively. What the research found in general, with its limitations: Spike-specific TCR breadth and depth rose significantly after two AZD1222 doses compared with day 0 and with MenACWY recipients. Participants were mostly white British and included more females than males, and it was suggested by the authors that clonal diversity may have been underestimated. Vaccine-associated CD4 TCRs spanned the whole spike protein, with dominant responses in regions 160-218 and 743-854. Nearly half of unique spike-specific TCRs reportedly recognized epitopes outside regions mutated in the B.1.351 and B.1.1.7 variants. Conclusions about previously exposed vaccinees are limited because only five to seven AZD1222 recipients were SARS-CoV-2 seropositive at baseline. The 56-69-year group was small, and its depth increase did not reach significance, likely because of low power. Because no samples from the day 14 peak response were available, repertoires could be characterized only after the peak T cell response.

The CDR3 regions of human TCRbeta chains were analyzed by immunosequencing. In the original analysis: Repertoire TCRs were checked for matches against a reference library of SARS-CoV-2-specific TCRs that had been generated using the MIRA antigen-specificity platform. Breadth was defined as the fraction of unique TCRs that were SARS-CoV-2-associated, and depth was defined as the fraction of total T cells that were SARS-CoV-2-associated. Each spike-specific TCR was assigned to its reactive spike region and to a CD4 or CD8 class using the MIRA data. Log10-transformed breadth and depth values were compared by one-way ANOVA with Sidak's multiple comparisons tests. TCRdb provides this immuneACCESS table in a form limited to in-frame rearrangements. Some clones are lacking; in checked studies, under half of them reflect an unresolved V gene, and why the rest are absent is not known. V and J calls and clone size come straight from that table; D and trimming were deduced from the DNA. The sample table contains almost 50,000 clones; only one count was recorded for approximately 80% of them. The top ten clones comprise 20% to 25% of the sample.

V and J are truncated by 6 bases and 1 base respectively, leaving an intervening sequence of 13 bases. From a lookup of the germline V gene, CDR1 and CDR2 are MNHEY and SVGAGI. The CDR3 holds 15 amino acids from the cysteine to the phenylalanine. Just the 45-base CDR3 DNA is kept, in frame starting at base 1. The time point label of this sample denotes: baseline before first vaccination. The treatment or condition label, as the study defines it: meningococcal conjugate vaccine given as trial control. Vaccinee samples were obtained from the UK trials COV001 and COV002, which included a single-blind randomized controlled phase 2/3 trial of AZD1222 (ChAdOx1 nCoV-19) in healthy adults. For TCRbeta chain sequencing, PBMC samples from trial participants were taken at day 0 and at day 28 after the second dose. Details on this clone: The clone's antigen remains unknown. No clone much larger than this one lies a single base away; base qualities are absent.

Sequences were derived from peripheral blood, sampled on day 0 of MenACWY control vaccination. The V gene is TRBV6-5 and the J gene is TRBJ2-4; D gene: possibly TRBD2, on 7 matching bases. This TCR came from an adult in good health. The CDR3 is CASRDGGLAKNIQYF. The nucleotide sequence reads TGTGCCAGCAGGGACGGGGGGCTGGCCAAAAACATTCAGTACTTC.